Listed below are T cell receptor beta chains from one sample, sequenced in a study of blood T cell repertoires in COVID-19. Libraries were prepared by immunoSEQ multiplex PCR; TCRdb keeps only in-frame clonotypes and omits some of them. This table has roughly 200,000 clones, more than 65% appearing once. What was sequenced was peripheral blood. These receptors came from a woman of 80 years or more with acute or convalescent COVID-19. Each CDR3 is given with its conserved first and last residue. D genes are given only for firm matches. Clone size appears in some rows only: once, few, many, or a class for an expanded clone.

d_call	cdr3_length	v_call	j_call	clone_size	cdr3_aa	cdr3_nt
.	10	TRBV6-5	TRBJ2-5	few	CASLMETQYF	TGTGCCAGCCTTATGGAGACCCAGTACTTC
TRBD1	15	TRBV4-2	TRBJ1-2	once	CASSMIERTGNGYTF	TGTGCCAGCAGCATGATCGAAAGGACAGGGAACGGCTACACCTTC
.	16	TRBV9	TRBJ2-2	.	CASSVVASPNTGELFF	TGTGCCAGCAGCGTAGTAGCTAGCCCAAACACCGGGGAGCTGTTTTTT
.	14	TRBV30	TRBJ1-5	.	CAWSGGGSNQPQHF	TGTGCCTGGAGTGGAGGAGGGAGCAATCAGCCCCAGCATTTT
TRBD2	14	TRBV29-1	TRBJ2-5	.	CSVARAGGKETQYF	TGCAGCGTTGCCCGAGCGGGGGGGAAAGAGACCCAGTACTTC
.	14	TRBV4-1	TRBJ1-2	.	CASSQVSGGYGYTF	TGCGCCAGCAGCCAAGTAAGCGGAGGCTATGGCTACACCTTC
.	14	TRBV5-1	TRBJ2-3	.	CASSLPGNTDTQYF	TGCGCCAGCAGCTTGCCCGGGAATACAGATACGCAGTATTTT
TRBD1	15	TRBV5-8	TRBJ2-7	few	CASSFLSQGASEQYF	TGTGCCAGCAGCTTCTTATCCCAGGGGGCCTCCGAGCAGTACTTC
.	14	TRBV25-1	TRBJ1-5	.	CASSEYLSNQPQHF	TGTGCCAGCAGTGAGTATCTTAGCAATCAGCCCCAGCATTTT
.	15	TRBV11-2	TRBJ1-1	.	CASSISGGWGTEAFF	TGTGCCAGCAGCATCTCTGGGGGCTGGGGGACTGAAGCTTTCTTT
.	16	TRBV13	TRBJ2-2	.	CASSSGQSANTGELFF	TGTGCCAGCAGCTCTGGACAGAGCGCGAACACCGGGGAGCTGTTTTTT
.	13	TRBV11-3	TRBJ1-1	.	CASSLDSDGEAFF	TGTGCCAGCAGCTTAGATAGCGACGGTGAAGCTTTCTTT
.	15	TRBV5-1	TRBJ2-2	.	CASSLGGGMTGELFF	TGCGCCAGCAGCTTGGGTGGAGGGATGACCGGGGAGCTGTTTTTT
TRBD1	18	TRBV24-1	TRBJ1-6	few	CATSDLPTGTKANSPLHF	TGTGCCACCAGTGATCTACCGACAGGGACCAAAGCTAATTCACCCCTCCACTTT
TRBD2	18	TRBV7-9	TRBJ2-5	.	CASSLASLLAGGQETQYF	TGTGCCAGCAGCTTGGCCTCGTTACTAGCGGGGGGCCAAGAGACCCAGTACTTC
.	14	TRBV5-8	TRBJ1-5	.	CASSLDFSNQPQHF	TGTGCCAGCAGCTTGGACTTTAGCAATCAGCCCCAGCATTTT
.	17	TRBV1	TRBJ2-1	.	CTSSQDGRSDLGDEQFF	TGCACCAGCAGCCAAGACGGACGGTCCGACTTAGGGGATGAGCAGTTCTTC
.	15	TRBV3-1/TRBV3-2	TRBJ2-5	.	CASSQGRAGWLTQYF	TGTGCCAGCAGCCAAGGGCGCGCGGGCTGGTTGACCCAGTACTTC
.	13	TRBV28	TRBJ2-3	few	CASRWGVTDTQYF	TGTGCCAGCAGGTGGGGGGTCACAGATACGCAGTATTTT
.	15	TRBV5-6	TRBJ1-4	.	CASSQSSAGKAKLFF	TGTGCCAGCAGCCAAAGTTCGGCAGGGAAGGCAAAACTGTTTTTT
.	14	TRBV4-1	TRBJ1-3	.	CASSHTGPGNTIYF	TGCGCCAGCAGCCATACAGGGCCTGGAAACACCATATATTTT
TRBD1	13	TRBV4-2	TRBJ1-5	few	CASRPTGCEPQHF	TGTGCCAGTAGGCCGACAGGGTGTGAGCCCCAGCATTTT
TRBD1	16	TRBV2	TRBJ1-1	.	CASSELRGLGNTEAFF	TGTGCCAGCAGTGAATTGAGGGGGCTGGGGAACACTGAAGCTTTCTTT